This paragraph covers one T cell receptor beta chain sequence. The data derive from a study of blood T cell repertoires in COVID-19. This CDR3 region has 15 residues. Germline V gene lookup returns CDR1 SGDLS and CDR2 YYNGEE. Trimming at V came to 3 bases and at J to 5 bases, leaving 9 bases not matched to a gene. Per the authors' pipeline: Nucleated cell number was recorded as an estimate derived from reference gene primer amplification. Sequenced by immunoSEQ multiplex PCR; TCRdb stores in-frame clones only, minus some. V, J and clone size are taken as reported in that table, and D and trimming were inferred from the DNA itself. The sample has 130,000 or so clones, about 80% seen once.

Sequenced material: peripheral blood. V gene TRBV9 combines with J gene TRBJ1-1; 8 positions match TRBD1. This clonotype was sampled from a human donor in a cohort sampled during active COVID-19. Here the CDR3 reads CASSATGGSGTEAFF. In DNA form, the CDR3 reads TGTGCCAGCAGCGCTACAGGGGGTAGTGGTACTGAAGCTTTCTTT.